The next 11 T cell receptor beta chains were all read from a single sample in a study of early T cells in non-severe SARS-CoV-2 infection listed by TCRdb under 2021. Libraries were constructed by 5' RACE. Sequencing was carried out with a NextSeq 500. The raw public data were reprocessed by TCRdb itself: fastp quality trimming at Q25, MiXCR clonotype calling, in-frame beta chains only. Rows with a matching CDR3 protein are joined into one entry that keeps the most common DNA and genes. Here the sample has approximately 67,000 distinct CDR3 sequences; around 10% occur a single time. 3% to 4% of the sample goes to the ten largest clones. The sequenced sample was whole blood. Every receptor here comes from an adult who was a healthcare worker with PCR-confirmed SARS-CoV-2 infection or an uninfected control (not recorded which).

This clonotype was seen more than once but under ten times. The rearrangement links TRBV2 to TRBJ1-4; D perhaps matches TRBD1 (6 bases). Germline CDR1 and CDR2: SNHLY and FYNNEI. With 6 bases removed from V and 7 bases from J, the gap between germline ends came to 12 bases. The CDR3 consists of 13 residues. The chain's CDR3 is CASRGGVSEKLFF. CDR3 nucleotide sequence: TGTGCCAGCAGAGGGGGGGTCAGTGAAAAACTGTTTTTT.

This chain uses TRBV19 with TRBJ2-5; no clear D. Germline CDR1 reads LNHDA; CDR2 reads SQIVND (reference sequence). This CDR3 spans 15 amino acids. Trimming took off 5 bases at V and 1 base at J, with 14 bases between the two ends. CDR3 sequence: CASSPSDRTQETQYF. Here the CDR3 DNA reads TGTGCCAGTAGTCCCTCCGACCGTACCCAAGAGACCCAGTACTTC. The full variable domain, rest sourced from reference TRBV19 and TRBJ2-5, is DGGITQSPKYLFRKEGQNVTLSCEQNLNHDAMYWYRQDPGQGLRLIYYSQIVNDFQKGDIAEGYSVSREKKESFPLTVTSAQKNPTAFYLCASSPSDRTQETQYFGPGTRLLVL.

Many counts were recorded for this clonotype. V is TRBV7-9 and J is TRBJ2-1; D perhaps matches TRBD2 (5 bases). This CDR3 is 15 amino acids long. Germline CDR1 reads SEHNR; CDR2 reads FQNEAQ (reference sequence). V lost 1 base and J 3 bases, leaving 10 bases between the germline ends. CDR3 sequence reads: CASSLESGNYNEQFF. CDR3 sequence (DNA): TGTGCCAGCAGCTTAGAGTCCGGGAACTACAATGAGCAGTTCTTC. The entire variable domain, with the rest obtained from reference TRBV7-9 and TRBJ2-1, is as follows: DTGVSQNPRHKITKRGQNVTFRCDPISEHNRLYWYRQTLGQGPEFLTYFQNEAQLEKSRLLSDRFSAERPKGSFSTLEIQRTEQGDSAMYLCASSLESGNYNEQFFGPGTRLTVL.

V and J are TRBV20-1 and TRBJ1-1; 7 bases match TRBD1. V was pared by 3 bases and J by 1 base, with 5 bases of the junction left unmatched. The germline CDR1 and CDR2 sequences are DFQATT and SNEGSKA (reference sequence). CDR3 size: 14 residues. The CDR3 DNA sequence: TGCAGTGCTAGGCCGGGACAGCCGAACACTGAAGCTTTCTTT. Encoded protein: CSARPGQPNTEAFF.

This clonotype was found a few times. This sequence joins TRBV6-1 and TRBJ2-3; D remains ambiguous. V was clipped by 3 bases and J by 2 bases, with 12 bases between them. This CDR3 has 15 residues. The germline CDR1 and CDR2 sequences are MNHNS and SASEGT. The DNA for the CDR3 is TGTGCCAGCAGTGACCGGACCGTCGTCACAGATACGCAGTATTTT. It is translated as CASSDRTVVTDTQYF.

The chain carries TRBV12-3 or TRBV12-4 and TRBJ1-4, with 8 nucleotides matching TRBD1. The CDR3 has 14 amino acids. V dropped 5 bases and J dropped 8; count of bases not matched to a gene: 7. The CDR3 DNA reads as TGTGCCAGCAGTCCAGGGGGCGCGGGAGAAAAACTGTTTTTT. Translated: CASSPGGAGEKLFF.

J is TRBJ2-5 and V is TRBV2; TRBD1 matches 7 bases. V dropped 0 bases and J dropped 5; count of bases not matched to a gene: 9. Germline values: CDR1 SNHLY, CDR2 FYNNEI. The CDR3 has 16 residues. The CDR3 DNA is TGTGCCAGCAGTGAAGCGCCAGGGGGACCGGGGGAGACCCAGTACTTC. This gives the protein CASSEAPGGPGETQYF. Using reference TRBV2 and TRBJ2-5 for the parts outside the CDR3, the full variable domain is EPEVTQTPSHQVTQMGQEVILRCVPISNHLYFYWYRQILGQKVEFLVSFYNNEISEKSEIFDDQFSVERPDGSNFTLKIRSTKLEDSAMYFCASSEAPGGPGETQYFGPGTRLLVL.

The rearrangement joins TRBV6-1 to TRBJ2-2; possibly TRBD2 for D (5 bases). The germline V gene encodes CDR1 MNHNS and CDR2 SASEGT. The CDR3 loop spans 17 amino acids. V lost 1 base and J lost 4, with 16 bases in between. CDR3: CASSEGVSRRGTGELFF. The CDR3 nucleotides read TGTGCCAGCAGTGAAGGTGTCTCCCGACGGGGCACCGGGGAGCTGTTTTTT.

There are many counts of this clonotype. The chain uses TRBV19 and TRBJ2-5, with D perhaps matching TRBD1 or TRBD2 (5 bases each). The CDR3 covers 15 residues. Trimming removed 3 bases from V and 1 base from J, with 12 bases in between. Germline CDR1 and CDR2: LNHDA and SQIVND (reference sequence). CDR3 protein: CASSMRGTLQETQYF. The CDR3 nucleotides are TGTGCCAGTAGTATGAGAGGGACGCTCCAAGAGACCCAGTACTTC.

V and J are TRBV20-1 and TRBJ2-1; D unresolved. Per germline, CDR1 DFQATT and CDR2 SNEGSKA (reference sequence). The V end lost 2 bases, the J end lost 7 bases, and 15 bases lay between the germline ends. The CDR3 totals 14 residues. The CDR3, as DNA: TGCAGTGCTAGACTCGCCCCAGTCGGGAATGAGCAGTTCTTC. Translating it yields CSARLAPVGNEQFF.

This clonotype was recorded many times. This sequence joins TRBV27 and TRBJ1-2; 7 bases line up with TRBD1. CDR1 is MNHEY and CDR2 is SMNVEV in the germline V gene (reference sequence). V lost 5 bases and J lost 4; bases outside the gene matches: 7. This CDR3 has 14 residues. CDR3 protein: CASSITTGAYGYTF. The CDR3 nucleotides read TGTGCCAGCAGTATCACCACAGGGGCCTATGGCTACACCTTC.